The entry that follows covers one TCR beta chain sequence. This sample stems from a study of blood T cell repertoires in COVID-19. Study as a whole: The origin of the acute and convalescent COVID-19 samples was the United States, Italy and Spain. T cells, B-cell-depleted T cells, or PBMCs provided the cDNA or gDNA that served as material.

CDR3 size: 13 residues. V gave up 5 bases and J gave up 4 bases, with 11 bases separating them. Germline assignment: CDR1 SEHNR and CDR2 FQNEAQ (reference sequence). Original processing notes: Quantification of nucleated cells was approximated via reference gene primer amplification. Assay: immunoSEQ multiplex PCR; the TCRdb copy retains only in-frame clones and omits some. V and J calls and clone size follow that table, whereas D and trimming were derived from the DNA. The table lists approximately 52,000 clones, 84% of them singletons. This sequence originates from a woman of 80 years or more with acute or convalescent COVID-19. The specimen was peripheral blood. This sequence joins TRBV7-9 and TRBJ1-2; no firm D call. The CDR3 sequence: CASSPEAAYGYTF. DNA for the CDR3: TGTGCCAGCAGCCCAGAAGCGGCCTATGGCTACACCTTC.